Listed below are T cell receptor beta chains from one sample, sequenced in a study of shared clonotypes between healthy human individuals. Clones were sequenced by immunoSEQ multiplex PCR, and TCRdb holds only the in-frame ones, with some missing. The data contain around 2.3 million clones, more than 90% of them singletons. Sequenced sample: naive CD4+ T cells sorted from blood. The source of these receptors is a man between 18 and 29 years old in good health. CDR3s include the opening cysteine and the closing phenylalanine or tryptophan. A D gene is named only where the DNA matches it firmly. Clone size, where shown, is once, few, many, or a class for clones that have expanded.

length	J	size	D	V	CDR3	DNA
16	TRBJ1-5	-	TRBD1	TRBV6-1	CASSEGQGGMNQPQHF	TGTGCCAGCAGTGAAGGACAGGGGGGCATGAATCAGCCCCAGCATTTT
13	TRBJ2-1	-	-	TRBV28	CASTGVGVNEQFF	TGTGCCAGCACCGGGGTCGGAGTCAATGAGCAGTTCTTC
14	TRBJ2-5	-	TRBD1	TRBV30	CAWDRGVGQETQYF	TGTGCCTGGGACAGGGGAGTTGGACAAGAGACCCAGTACTTC
12	TRBJ2-7	-	TRBD2	TRBV28	CASSLRTRKQYF	TGTGCCAGCAGTTTACGGACTAGGAAGCAGTACTTC
14	TRBJ1-6	once	-	TRBV11-2	CASSFGQYNSPLHF	TGTGCCAGCAGCTTCGGGCAATATAATTCACCCCTCCACTTT
15	TRBJ2-1	-	-	TRBV5-4	CASSRRDSSYNEQFF	TGTGCCAGCAGCCGACGGGACTCTTCCTACAATGAGCAGTTCTTC
15	TRBJ2-6	once	-	TRBV6-1	CASSEGVSGANVLTF	TGTGCCAGCAGTGAAGGAGTCTCTGGGGCCAACGTCCTGACTTTC
15	TRBJ1-1	-	-	TRBV7-9	CASSSLSGGDTEAFF	TGTGCCAGCAGCTCACTGAGCGGCGGGGACACTGAAGCTTTCTTT
13	TRBJ2-1	-	-	TRBV18	CASSPNRNNEQFF	TGTGCCAGCTCACCGAACAGAAACAATGAGCAGTTCTTC
19	TRBJ1-5	-	TRBD1	TRBV4-3	CASSQDYGGGQFSSQPQHF	TGCGCCAGCAGCCAAGATTATGGAGGGGGACAGTTCAGCTCTCAGCCCCAGCATTTT
12	TRBJ2-3	-	-	TRBV5-1	CASSSSVDTQYF	TGCGCCAGCAGCTCTTCAGTAGATACGCAGTATTTT
13	TRBJ1-3	-	-	TRBV30	CAWSQTGGNTIYF	TGTGCCTGGAGCCAGACGGGTGGAAACACCATATATTTT
16	TRBJ1-6	-	TRBD1	TRBV5-4	CASSPDRVWGNSPLHF	TGTGCCAGCAGCCCGGACAGGGTATGGGGTAATTCACCCCTCCACTTT
13	TRBJ2-7	-	-	TRBV29-1	CSVGRTDAYEQYF	TGCAGCGTTGGCCGGACGGATGCCTACGAGCAGTACTTC
13	TRBJ2-5	-	-	TRBV30	CAWSRGRQETQYF	TGTGCCTGGAGCCGGGGCCGGCAAGAGACCCAGTACTTC
13	TRBJ2-3	-	TRBD2	TRBV6-1	CASLLAGGDTQYF	TGTGCCAGCCTCCTAGCGGGAGGTGATACGCAGTATTTT
15	TRBJ1-5	-	TRBD1	TRBV5-1	CASRKGQGDNQPQHF	TGCGCCAGCCGCAAGGGACAGGGGGACAATCAGCCCCAGCATTTT
15	TRBJ1-1	-	-	TRBV10-2	CASRGGQGENTEAFF	TGCGCCAGCAGGGGGGGTCAGGGTGAGAACACTGAAGCTTTCTTT
13	TRBJ1-1	-	TRBD1	TRBV6-1	CATSRTGNSEAFF	TGTGCCACCTCCCGGACAGGGAACTCTGAAGCTTTCTTT
16	TRBJ1-1	-	-	TRBV9	CASSQSPGHMNTEAFF	TGTGCCAGCAGCCAAAGCCCCGGACACATGAACACTGAAGCTTTCTTT
15	TRBJ1-1	-	-	TRBV2	CASGLLAGERSEAFF	TGTGCCAGCGGCCTATTGGCAGGGGAGAGGTCTGAAGCTTTCTTT
15	TRBJ2-1	-	TRBD2	TRBV5-1	CASSITSGSYNEQFF	TGCGCCAGCAGCATTACTAGCGGGAGCTACAATGAGCAGTTCTTC
11	TRBJ1-1	-	-	TRBV6-5	CASQENTEAFF	TGTGCCAGCCAGGAGAACACTGAAGCTTTCTTT
14	TRBJ2-7	-	-	TRBV5-1	CASSLARRANEQYF	TGCGCCAGCAGCTTGGCCAGGCGGGCAAACGAGCAGTACTTC
17	TRBJ1-5	-	TRBD1	TRBV12-5	CASGLVHRGRGNQPQHF	TGTGCTAGTGGTTTGGTACACAGGGGGCGAGGCAATCAGCCCCAGCATTTT
13	TRBJ2-5	-	-	TRBV5-1	CASSSSPSETQYF	TGCGCCAGCAGCTCCAGCCCTTCGGAGACCCAGTACTTC
14	TRBJ1-2	-	-	TRBV5-1	CASSLALSGDGYTF	TGCGCCAGCAGCTTGGCCTTATCAGGGGACGGCTACACCTTC
16	TRBJ2-6	once	-	TRBV7-3	CASSSRTDSGANVLTF	TGTGCCAGCAGTTCCAGGACAGATTCTGGGGCCAACGTCCTGACTTTC
20	TRBJ2-3	-	-	TRBV4-1	CASSQPKLSSAESSTDTQYF	TGCGCCAGCAGCCAGCCGAAGCTATCCTCAGCGGAGTCTAGCACAGATACGCAGTATTTT
12	TRBJ1-5	-	-	TRBV7-2	CASSPRGQPQHF	TGTGCCAGCAGCCCCCGAGGTCAGCCCCAGCATTTT
16	TRBJ1-6	-	-	TRBV4-3	CASSYHYGVIDSPLHF	TGCGCCAGCAGCTACCACTATGGGGTTATAGATTCACCCCTCCACTTT
11	TRBJ1-1	-	-	TRBV5-1	CASSYGLEAFF	TGCGCCAGCAGCTATGGACTTGAAGCTTTCTTT
13	TRBJ2-1	-	TRBD2	TRBV25-1	CASSEVAGNEQFF	TGTGCCAGCAGTGAAGTAGCGGGGAATGAGCAGTTCTTC
12	TRBJ1-2	few	-	TRBV7-6	CASSPIGGGYTF	TGTGCCAGCAGCCCAATAGGGGGTGGCTACACCTTC
13	TRBJ1-1	-	-	TRBV6-1	CASPDRPNTEAFF	TGTGCCAGCCCCGACAGGCCGAACACTGAAGCTTTCTTT
17	TRBJ2-5	-	TRBD2	TRBV4-1	CASSQLIAGGIERTQYF	TGCGCCAGCAGCCAATTGATAGCGGGGGGGATTGAACGGACCCAGTACTTC
14	TRBJ2-5	-	-	TRBV5-6	CASSLEKMGETQYF	TGTGCCAGCAGCTTGGAGAAAATGGGAGAGACCCAGTACTTC
17	TRBJ1-5	-	TRBD1	TRBV7-9	CASSFTGGGLGNQPQHF	TGTGCCAGCAGCTTTACAGGGGGCGGTTTGGGCAATCAGCCCCAGCATTTT
14	TRBJ2-7	once	-	TRBV7-9	CASSPRPGGHEQYF	TGTGCCAGCAGCCCCCGACCCGGGGGGCACGAGCAGTACTTC
15	TRBJ2-7	-	-	TRBV6-5	CASSYSAGSNYEQYF	TGTGCCAGCAGTTACTCGGCCGGGAGTAACTACGAGCAGTACTTC
15	TRBJ2-1	-	TRBD2	TRBV5-1	CASSLQAGTYNEQFF	TGCGCCAGCAGCTTGCAAGCGGGAACCTACAATGAGCAGTTCTTC
15	TRBJ1-1	-	-	TRBV7-2	CASSPMGIMNTEAFF	TGTGCCAGCAGCCCGATGGGGATCATGAACACTGAAGCTTTCTTT
15	TRBJ2-7	-	TRBD1	TRBV7-2	CASSRTGTGVLEQYF	TGTGCCAGCAGCCGTACCGGGACAGGGGTACTCGAGCAGTACTTC
14	TRBJ2-1	-	-	TRBV28	CASSLSTGDNEQFF	TGTGCCAGCAGTCTCTCGACAGGAGACAATGAGCAGTTCTTC
15	TRBJ2-1	-	-	TRBV29-1	CSVATPTGRSSEQFF	TGCAGCGTGGCGACTCCCACTGGGCGATCCAGTGAGCAGTTCTTC
13	TRBJ1-2	-	-	TRBV7-2	CASSLGQLYGYTF	TGTGCCAGCAGCTTAGGCCAGCTCTATGGCTACACCTTC
18	TRBJ1-6	-	-	TRBV5-4	CASSKRADRFSYNSPLHF	TGTGCCAGCAGCAAACGGGCGGACAGATTCTCCTATAATTCACCCCTCCACTTT
14	TRBJ1-1	-	-	TRBV13	CASRPTGGNTEAFF	TGTGCCAGCAGACCAACGGGGGGGAACACTGAAGCTTTCTTT
15	TRBJ1-5	-	-	TRBV30	CACQGDSGSNQPQHF	TGTGCCTGCCAAGGGGACTCTGGGAGCAATCAGCCCCAGCATTTT
12	TRBJ2-7	-	TRBD1	TRBV14	CASRSGTGSQYF	TGTGCCAGCAGGTCCGGGACAGGGTCCCAGTACTTC